The source of this TCR beta chain is a study of tumor and adjacent non-tumor tissue in lung cancer. Study-wide context: There were around 11 adenocarcinoma, a couple of squamous cell carcinoma and 1 small cell lung cancer cases. Notes on the study in general: Significantly higher TCR diversity was found in tumor than normal lung. In normal lung, the top 100 clones were significantly more dominant than in tumor.

With regard to this clonotype: As yet, its antigen is unknown.

RNA was extracted from bulk tissue without any cell sorting. A modified ARM-PCR protocol with three rounds of nested PCR amplified TCRbeta. Using its own MiXCR run on the multiplex PCR reads, TCRdb lists one record per CDR3 protein. The sample contains approximately 110,000 distinct CDR3 sequences, roughly 73% of which appear only once. CDR3 size: 15 residues. V lost 10 bases and J 4 bases, leaving 21 bases between the germline ends. The germline gives CDR1 SGHAT, CDR2 FQNNGV. The specimen sequenced was lung tumor tissue. This sequence originates from a woman aged 60 to 75 with non-small cell lung cancer. J is TRBJ2-3 and V is TRBV11-2; D is tentatively TRBD1 or TRBD2 (5 bases each). The CDR3 spells CAINLVTRGADTQYF. CDR3 nucleotide sequence: TGTGCCATCAACTTAGTCACCCGGGGCGCAGATACGCAGTATTTT.